One sample yielded the 24 T cell receptor beta chains listed below, sequenced in a study of T-cell reconstitution after alpha-beta-depleted transplantation in children. Library preparation (for TCRbeta) was performed with unique molecular identifiers. Using its own MiXCR run on the PCR reads, TCRdb lists one record per CDR3 protein. Seen here are around 100,000 distinct CDR3 sequences, 10% observed once, and the top ten hold 30% to 35%. The sample in question was PBMCs, obtained before TCRalphabeta/CD19-depleted stem cell transplant. These TCRs come from a boy younger than 10 with acute lymphoblastic leukemia, due to receive a stem cell transplant.

This chain connects TRBV12-3 or TRBV12-4 to TRBJ1-1, with 7 bases fitting TRBD1. With 3 bases clipped from V and 4 bases from J, the junction kept 8 bases outside the gene matches. CDR3 length: 15 residues. The chain's CDR3 is CASSFPRQGATEAFF. In DNA, the CDR3 is TGTGCCAGCAGTTTCCCGAGACAGGGTGCCACTGAAGCTTTCTTT.

The sample holds many counts of this clonotype. V usage is TRBV12-3 or TRBV12-4 and J usage is TRBJ2-2; D is possibly TRBD1 (5 bases). Between the trimmed V and J ends, which lost 9 bases and 2 bases, there was a span of 10 bases. CDR3 size: 13 residues. CDR3 region: CASSTVNTGELFF. CDR3 DNA: TGTGCCAGTTCGACAGTAAACACCGGGGAGCTGTTTTTT.

This clonotype was counted many times. This chain links TRBV12-3 or TRBV12-4 with TRBJ2-3; 9 bases are shared with TRBD1. J was trimmed by 2 bases and V by 3 bases; bases with no gene match: 6. This CDR3 spans 16 amino acids. DNA of the CDR3: TGTGCCAGCAGTTTCACGGGACAGGGAATCACAGATACGCAGTATTTT. It codes for CASSFTGQGITDTQYF.

This clonotype was counted ten times or more. The chain uses TRBV12-3 or TRBV12-4 and TRBJ2-7; 10 bases map to TRBD2. The trim removed 6 bases at V and 7 bases at J, leaving 9 bases unmatched. The CDR3 runs 14 residues. Written as DNA, the CDR3 is TGTGCCAGCAGCGACGCTAGCGGGAGTTGGGAGCAGTACTTC. Residues: CASSDASGSWEQYF.

This clonotype was detected ten times or more. J is TRBJ1-1 and V is TRBV6-6; D unclear. Trimming removed 2 bases at V and 2 bases at J, with 6 bases between. Germline V gene sequence: CDR1 MNHNY, CDR2 SVGAGI (reference sequence). The CDR3 extends over 13 amino acids. The CDR3: CASSYGRNTEAFF. The CDR3 nucleotides are TGTGCCAGCAGTTACGGAAGAAACACTGAAGCTTTCTTT.

The chain recombines TRBV6-5 with TRBJ1-6; 10 bases align to TRBD1. The CDR3 extends over 15 amino acids. Germline V lookup: CDR1 MNHEY, CDR2 SVGAGI. After removal of 4 bases from V and 10 bases from J, the junction contained 7 bases not matched to a gene. Here the CDR3 DNA reads TGTGCCAGCAGTTCACGGACAGGGGGGAAGTCACCCCTCCACTTT. It codes for CASSSRTGGKSPLHF.

This chain uses TRBV24-1 with TRBJ2-1, with TRBD1 matching over 7 bases. The CDR3 is 13 amino acids. Germline values: CDR1 KGHDR, CDR2 SFDVKD. V was clipped by 8 bases and J by 8 bases; unmatched bases: 8. The CDR3 bases are TGTGCCACCACCCGACAGGGATTCGATGAGCAGTTCTTC. This gives the protein CATTRQGFDEQFF.

CDR3 sequence (DNA): TGCGCCAGCAGCTTCCAGAGTTCCTATGGCTACACCTTC. Translated, it gives CASSFQSSYGYTF. J is TRBJ1-2 and V is TRBV5-1; no definite D call. Trimming pared 2 bases from V and 4 bases from J, leaving 9 bases between. The germline V gene has CDR1 SGHRS and CDR2 YFSETQ. The length of the CDR3 is 13 residues.

The chain is built from TRBV5-4 and TRBJ1-5, with 9 nucleotides matching TRBD1. The CDR3 is made up of 16 amino acids. Germline V gives CDR1 SGHNT, CDR2 YYREEE (reference sequence). Trimming cost V 3 bases and J 4 bases; bases outside gene matches: 8. CDR3: CASSCRGDRDNQPQHF. The CDR3 bases are TGTGCCAGCAGCTGTCGAGGGGACAGGGATAATCAGCCCCAGCATTTT.

The rearrangement joins TRBV11-2 to TRBJ2-1, with D perhaps matching TRBD2 (6 bases). The germline V gene has CDR1 SGHAT and CDR2 FQNNGV. V was cut by 0 bases and J by 3 bases, with 18 bases left in between. This CDR3 has 18 amino acids. The CDR3 nucleotides read TGTGCCAGCAGCTTAGAAGGTCCCGGGGCGGGATACTACAATGAGCAGTTCTTC. Translation gives CASSLEGPGAGYYNEQFF.

This clonotype was picked up many times. V is TRBV12-3 or TRBV12-4 and J is TRBJ1-1; D is undetermined. The length of the CDR3 is 12 residues. The V gene lost 4 bases and the J gene lost 1 base, with 4 bases spanning the gap. The CDR3 here is CASSSGNTEAFF. The CDR3, as DNA: TGTGCCAGCAGTTCAGGGAACACTGAAGCTTTCTTT.

Only a few counts were recorded for this clonotype. This chain connects TRBV28 to TRBJ2-3, with 12 positions matching TRBD2. The J segment lost 13 bases and the V segment lost 5 bases, leaving 4 bases of the junction unmatched. Germline loops: CDR1 MDHEN, CDR2 SYDVKM. The CDR3 is made up of 12 amino acids. The CDR3 region has the DNA TGTGCCAGCAGTCACCGACTAGCGGGAGAGTATTTT. This codes for CASSHRLAGEYF.

This clonotype was observed many times. V usage is TRBV7-2 and J usage is TRBJ2-5, with D possibly TRBD2 on 6 matching bases. CDR1 is SGHTA, CDR2 FQGNSA, per germline. The V and J ends lost 2 bases and 5 bases respectively, with 15 bases between them. There are 15 residues in the CDR3. CDR3 sequence reads: CASSLLGGATETQYF. The CDR3 DNA reads as TGTGCCAGCAGCTTATTGGGCGGGGCGACGGAGACCCAGTACTTC.

This clonotype was detected a few times. The rearrangement uses TRBV7-9 and TRBJ2-1, with 7 positions matching TRBD2. V shed 2 bases and J 2 bases; nucleotides not matched to a gene: 6. Germline loops: CDR1 SEHNR, CDR2 FQNEAQ (reference sequence). CDR3 length equals 16 residues. The CDR3 reads CASSLWGEGTYNEQFF. In DNA, the CDR3 is TGTGCCAGCAGCTTATGGGGGGAGGGAACCTACAATGAGCAGTTCTTC.

Points on this clonotype: This may come from a read error, since a much larger clone is one base off. This sequence joins TRBV12-3 or TRBV12-4 and TRBJ2-2, with D hard to call. The CDR3 has 13 amino acids. In nucleotides, the CDR3 is TGTGCCAGCAGTTTTGCGAACACCTGGGAGCTGTTTTTT. Translated: CASSFANTWELFF.

As regards this clonotype: One junction end disagrees with the germline gene, perhaps due to a read error. This rearrangement joins TRBV2 to TRBJ2-1; 12 nucleotides line up with TRBD2. Germline CDR1 reads SNHLY; CDR2 reads FYNNEI. CDR3 length: 15 residues. The CDR3 loop reads CASREGTSGRNEQFF. The CDR3 coding sequence is TGTGCCAGCAGAGAAGGTACTAGCGGGAGGAATGAGCAGTTCTTC.

The rearrangement joins TRBV2 to TRBJ1-4; D uncertain. The CDR3 totals 14 residues. Per the germline V gene, CDR1 is SNHLY and CDR2 is FYNNEI. V lost 7 bases and J 5 bases, leaving 14 bases between the germline ends. This CDR3 is CASKPTSNNEKLFF. The DNA of the CDR3 is TGTGCCAGCAAGCCGACAAGCAACAATGAAAAACTGTTTTTT.

The V and J genes are TRBV5-1 and TRBJ2-5; D gene uncertain. The CDR3 covers 15 residues. Germline CDR1 and CDR2: SGHRS and YFSETQ. Trimming left V 2 bases short and J 5 bases short, with 16 bases between. In nucleotides, the CDR3 is TGCGCCAGCAGCTTTCGATCGTCTGTGCAGGAGACCCAGTACTTC. This codes for CASSFRSSVQETQYF.

This clonotype was picked up a small number of times. The DNA for the CDR3 is TGCAGTGTCAATAAACGGGAGGATTCGGGGAACTATGGCTACACCTTC. Protein product: CSVNKREDSGNYGYTF. This chain joins TRBV20-1 and TRBJ1-2; D ambiguous. This CDR3 has 16 amino acids. With 7 bases removed from V and 2 bases from J, the gap between germline ends came to 23 bases. Germline V gives CDR1 DFQATT, CDR2 SNEGSKA (reference sequence).

This clonotype was detected a few times. The CDR3 spells CASSPRPGDTEQFF. The CDR3 coding sequence is TGTGCCAGCAGTCCCCGGCCTGGGGATACTGAGCAGTTCTTC. This chain joins TRBV12-3 or TRBV12-4 and TRBJ2-1; D is ambiguous. The V end was cut by 5 bases, the J end by 9 bases, with 17 bases between. This CDR3 has 14 amino acids.

This chain connects TRBV6-1 to TRBJ2-5, with a possible D match to TRBD2 (6 bases). Trimming removed 2 bases from V and 4 bases from J, with 8 bases in between. The CDR3 runs to 13 residues. Germline V gene data show CDR1 as MNHNS and CDR2 as SASEGT. CDR3 nucleotide sequence: TGTGCCAGCAGTGAATACGGGGGAGAGACCCAGTACTTC. Translated: CASSEYGGETQYF.

The chain has TRBV29-1 and TRBJ2-4; D perhaps matches TRBD1 (6 bases). Germline CDR1 reads SQVTM; CDR2 reads ANQGSEA. Trimming shortened V by 5 bases and J by 7 bases, and 12 bases separated the two germline ends. The CDR3 is made up of 12 amino acids. CDR3 in amino acids: CSVPGEWNIQYF. CDR3 bases: TGCAGCGTTCCAGGGGAATGGAACATTCAGTACTTC. Supplemented by reference TRBV29-1 and TRBJ2-4, the full variable domain reads SAVISQKPSRDICQRGTSLTIQCQVDSQVTMMFWYRQQPGQSLTLIATANQGSEATYESGFVIDKFPISRPNLTFSTLTVSNMSPEDSSIYLCSVPGEWNIQYFGAGTRLSVL.

This clonotype was found a few times. The J gene is TRBJ2-1, the V gene TRBV5-1; D perhaps matches TRBD2 (6 bases). In germline, CDR1 is SGHRS, CDR2 YFSETQ. This CDR3 spans 16 amino acids. Trimming left V 0 bases short and J 9 bases short, with 19 bases between. Here the CDR3 reads CASSLGAGLAGIEQFF. The CDR3 DNA reads as TGCGCCAGCAGCTTGGGGGCGGGGTTGGCGGGTATTGAGCAGTTCTTC. The full variable domain, with the rest looked up from reference TRBV5-1 and TRBJ2-1, is KAGVTQTPRYLIKTRGQQVTLSCSPISGHRSVSWYQQTPGQGLQFLFEYFSETQRNKGNFPGRFSGRQFSNSRSEMNVSTLELGDSALYLCASSLGAGLAGIEQFFGPGTRLTVL.

Many counts were recorded for this clonotype. This chain uses TRBV20-1 with TRBJ2-5, with D hard to call. V lost 5 bases and J lost 5, with 9 bases in between. Germline V CDR1 and CDR2: DFQATT, SNEGSKA (reference sequence). There are 11 residues in the CDR3. In nucleotides, the CDR3 is TGCAGTGCTCCCGAATTGGAGACCCAGTACTTC. The encoded protein is CSAPELETQYF.